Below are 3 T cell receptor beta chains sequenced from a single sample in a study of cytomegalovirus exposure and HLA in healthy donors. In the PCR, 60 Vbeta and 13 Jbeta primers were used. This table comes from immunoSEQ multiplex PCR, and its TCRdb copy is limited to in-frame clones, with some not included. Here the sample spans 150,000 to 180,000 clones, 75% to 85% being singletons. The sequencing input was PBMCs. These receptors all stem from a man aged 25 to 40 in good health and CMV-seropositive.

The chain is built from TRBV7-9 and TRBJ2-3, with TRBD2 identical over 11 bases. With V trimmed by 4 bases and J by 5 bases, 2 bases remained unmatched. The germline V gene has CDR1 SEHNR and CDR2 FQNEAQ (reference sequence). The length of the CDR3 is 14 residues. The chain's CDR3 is CASSWGTSGDTQYF. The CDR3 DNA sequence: TGTGCCAGCAGCTGGGGGACTAGCGGAGATACGCAGTATTTT.

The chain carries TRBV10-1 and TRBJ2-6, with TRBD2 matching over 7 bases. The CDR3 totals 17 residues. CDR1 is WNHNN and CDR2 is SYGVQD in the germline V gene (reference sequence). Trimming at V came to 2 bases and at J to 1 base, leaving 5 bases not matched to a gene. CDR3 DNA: TGCGCCAGCAGTGAGGGGGGGGTGTCGTCTGGGGCCAACGTCCTGACTTTC. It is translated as CASSEGGVSSGANVLTF.

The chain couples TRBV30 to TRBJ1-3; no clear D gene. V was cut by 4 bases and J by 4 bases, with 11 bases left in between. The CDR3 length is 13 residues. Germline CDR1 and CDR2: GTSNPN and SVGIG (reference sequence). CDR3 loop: CAWTAGSGNTIYF. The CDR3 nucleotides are TGTGCCTGGACTGCGGGGTCGGGAAACACCATATATTTT.